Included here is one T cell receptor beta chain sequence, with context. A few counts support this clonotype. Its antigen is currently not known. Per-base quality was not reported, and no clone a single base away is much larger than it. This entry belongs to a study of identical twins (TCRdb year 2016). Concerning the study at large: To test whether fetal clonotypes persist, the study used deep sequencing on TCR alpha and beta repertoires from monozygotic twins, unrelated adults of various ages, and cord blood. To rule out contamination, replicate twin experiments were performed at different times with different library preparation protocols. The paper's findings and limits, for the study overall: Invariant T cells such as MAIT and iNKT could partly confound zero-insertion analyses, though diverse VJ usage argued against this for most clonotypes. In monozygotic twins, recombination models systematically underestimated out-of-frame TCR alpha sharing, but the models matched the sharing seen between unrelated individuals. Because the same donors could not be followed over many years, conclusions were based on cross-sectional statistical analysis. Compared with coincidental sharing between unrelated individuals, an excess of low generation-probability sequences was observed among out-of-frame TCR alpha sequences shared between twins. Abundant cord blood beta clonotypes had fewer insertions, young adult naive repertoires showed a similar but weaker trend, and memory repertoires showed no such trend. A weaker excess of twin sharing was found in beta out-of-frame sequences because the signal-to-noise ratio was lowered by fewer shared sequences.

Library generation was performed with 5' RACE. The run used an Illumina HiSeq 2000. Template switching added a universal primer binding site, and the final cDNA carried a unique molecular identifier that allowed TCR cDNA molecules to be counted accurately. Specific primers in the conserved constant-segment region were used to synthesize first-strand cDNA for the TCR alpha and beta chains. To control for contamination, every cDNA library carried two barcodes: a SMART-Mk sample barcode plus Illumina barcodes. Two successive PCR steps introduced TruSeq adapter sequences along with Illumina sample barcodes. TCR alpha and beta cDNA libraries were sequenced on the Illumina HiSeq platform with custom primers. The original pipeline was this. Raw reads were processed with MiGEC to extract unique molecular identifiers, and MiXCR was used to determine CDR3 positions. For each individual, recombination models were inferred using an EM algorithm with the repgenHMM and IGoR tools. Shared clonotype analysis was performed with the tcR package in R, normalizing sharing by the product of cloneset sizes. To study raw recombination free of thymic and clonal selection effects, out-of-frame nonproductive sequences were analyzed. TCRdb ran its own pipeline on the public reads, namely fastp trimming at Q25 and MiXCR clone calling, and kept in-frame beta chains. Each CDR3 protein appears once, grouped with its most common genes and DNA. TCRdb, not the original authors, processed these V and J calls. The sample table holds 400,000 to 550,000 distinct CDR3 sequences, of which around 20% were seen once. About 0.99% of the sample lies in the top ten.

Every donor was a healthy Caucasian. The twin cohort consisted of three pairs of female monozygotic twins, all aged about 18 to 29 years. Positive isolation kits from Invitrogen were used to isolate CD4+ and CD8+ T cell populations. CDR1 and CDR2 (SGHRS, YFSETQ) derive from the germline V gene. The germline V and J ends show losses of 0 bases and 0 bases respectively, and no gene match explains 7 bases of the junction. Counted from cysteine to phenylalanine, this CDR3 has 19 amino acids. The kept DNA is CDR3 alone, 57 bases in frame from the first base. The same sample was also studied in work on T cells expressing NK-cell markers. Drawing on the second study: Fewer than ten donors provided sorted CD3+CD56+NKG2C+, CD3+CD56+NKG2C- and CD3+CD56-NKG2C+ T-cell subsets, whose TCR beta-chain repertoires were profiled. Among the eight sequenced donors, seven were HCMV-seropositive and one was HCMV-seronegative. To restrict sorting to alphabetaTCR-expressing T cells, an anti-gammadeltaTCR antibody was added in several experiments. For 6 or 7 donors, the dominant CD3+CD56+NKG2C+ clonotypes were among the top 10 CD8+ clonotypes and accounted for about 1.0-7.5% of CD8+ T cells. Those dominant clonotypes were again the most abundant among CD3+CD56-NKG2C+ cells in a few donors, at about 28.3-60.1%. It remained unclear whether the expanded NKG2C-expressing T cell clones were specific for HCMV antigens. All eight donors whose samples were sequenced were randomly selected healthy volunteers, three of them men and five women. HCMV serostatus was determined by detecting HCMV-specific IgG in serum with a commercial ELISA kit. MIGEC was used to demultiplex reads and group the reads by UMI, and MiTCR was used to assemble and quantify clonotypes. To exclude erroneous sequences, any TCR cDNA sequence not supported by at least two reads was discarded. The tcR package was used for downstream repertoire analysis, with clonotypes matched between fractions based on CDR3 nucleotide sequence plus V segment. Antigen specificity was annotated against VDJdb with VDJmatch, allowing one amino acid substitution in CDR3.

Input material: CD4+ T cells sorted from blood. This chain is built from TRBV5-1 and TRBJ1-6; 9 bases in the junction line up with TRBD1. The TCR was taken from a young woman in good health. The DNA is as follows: TGCGCCAGCAGCTTGGTGGGACAGGGTCACCCCTCCTATAATTCACCCCTCCACTTT. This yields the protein CASSLVGQGHPSYNSPLHF.